This TCR beta chain was recorded in a study of CD8 T cells in Susac syndrome. Trimming shortened V by 3 bases and J by 7 bases, and 18 bases separated the two germline ends. Germline V lookup: CDR1 LGHDT, CDR2 YNNKEL (reference sequence). The CDR3 sequence is 16 residues long. The RNA input was about 0.5 to 1 ug, and it was reverse transcribed with random hexamers. A single record per CDR3 protein comes from TCRdb applying MiXCR to the immunoSEQ multiplex PCR reads. The sample includes about 140,000 distinct CDR3 sequences, approximately 95% of them seen just once. The genes are TRBV3-1 and TRBJ1-4; D might be TRBD1 (6 bases). Sequencing used CD4+ T cells from PBMCs. This clonotype originated in a human donor with multiple sclerosis. CDR3 loop: CASSQLRTATGEKLFF. The CDR3 DNA reads as TGTGCCAGCAGCCAGCTCCGGACAGCGACAGGTGAAAAACTGTTTTTT.